This entry features one T cell receptor (beta chain) sequence. It was with a sample-barcoded 5' primer and a J-beta primer mix that a second PCR of roughly 7 to 12 cycles was run. From the 5' RACE reads, TCRdb called clonotypes with MiXCR, one entry per CDR3 protein. The table shows about 830,000 distinct CDR3 sequences, with approximately 65% occurring only once. This entry belongs to a study of blood T cells in healthy people across ages. This CDR3 region has 15 residues. Germline loops: CDR1 MNHEY, CDR2 SVGAGI. V dropped 0 bases and J dropped 3; count of bases not matched to a gene: 5. Sequenced material: blood. The source is a man aged 25 to 45 in good health. The chain recombines TRBV6-5 with TRBJ2-7, with 7 positions matching TRBD2. Here the CDR3 DNA reads TGTGCCAGCAGTTACTCAAGACTAGCCCGCTACGAGCAGTACTTC. Protein product: CASSYSRLARYEQYF.